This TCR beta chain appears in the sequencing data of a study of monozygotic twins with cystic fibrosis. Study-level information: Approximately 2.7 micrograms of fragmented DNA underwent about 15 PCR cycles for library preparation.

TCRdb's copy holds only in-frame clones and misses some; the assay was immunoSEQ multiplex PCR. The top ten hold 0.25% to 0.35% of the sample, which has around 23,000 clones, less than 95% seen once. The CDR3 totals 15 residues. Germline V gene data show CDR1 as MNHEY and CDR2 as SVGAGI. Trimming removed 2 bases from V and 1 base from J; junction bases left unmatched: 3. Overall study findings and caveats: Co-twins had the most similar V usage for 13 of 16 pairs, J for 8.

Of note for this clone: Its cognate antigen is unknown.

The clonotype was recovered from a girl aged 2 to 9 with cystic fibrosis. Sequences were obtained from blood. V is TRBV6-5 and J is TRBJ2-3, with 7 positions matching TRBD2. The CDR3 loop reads CASSYGGGGTDTQYF. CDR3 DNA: TGTGCCAGCAGTTACGGCGGGGGTGGCACAGATACGCAGTATTTT.